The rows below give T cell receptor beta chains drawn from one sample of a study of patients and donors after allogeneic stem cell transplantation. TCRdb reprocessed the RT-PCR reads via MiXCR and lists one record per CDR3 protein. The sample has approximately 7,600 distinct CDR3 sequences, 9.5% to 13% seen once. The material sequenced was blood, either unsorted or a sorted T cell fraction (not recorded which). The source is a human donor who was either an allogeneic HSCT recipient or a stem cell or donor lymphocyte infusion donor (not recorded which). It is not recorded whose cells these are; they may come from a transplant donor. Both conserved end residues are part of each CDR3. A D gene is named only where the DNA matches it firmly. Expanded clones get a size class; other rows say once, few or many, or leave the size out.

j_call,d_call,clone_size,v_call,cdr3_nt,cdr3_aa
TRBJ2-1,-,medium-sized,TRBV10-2,TGCGCCAGCAGTGAGGGCGGTTTAGCGGCCGATGAGCAGTTCTTC,CASSEGGLAADEQFF
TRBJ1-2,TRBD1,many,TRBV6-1,TGTGCCAGCAGTGAAGGGGGACAGAACAACTATGGCTACACCTTC,CASSEGGQNNYGYTF
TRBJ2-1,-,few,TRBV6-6,TGTGCCAGCAGGCCCTTTATCCAGGGCAATGAGCAGTTCTTC,CASRPFIQGNEQFF
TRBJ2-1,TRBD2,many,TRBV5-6,TGTGCCAGCAGCAGCACTAGCGGGGGTTTCAATGAGCAGTTCTTC,CASSSTSGGFNEQFF
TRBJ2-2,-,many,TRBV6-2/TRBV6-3,TGTGCCAGCAGAGACGGGGAGCTGTTTTTT,CASRDGELFF
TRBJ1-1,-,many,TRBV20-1,TGCAGTGCTACAGGCGACACTGAAGCTTTCTTT,CSATGDTEAFF
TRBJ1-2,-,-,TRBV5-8,TGTGCCAGCACCCTCCCGGGGGGGATCAACTATGGCTACACCTTC,CASTLPGGINYGYTF
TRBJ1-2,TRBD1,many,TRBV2,TGTGCCAGCACCATACAGGGGGCCTATGGCTACACCTTC,CASTIQGAYGYTF
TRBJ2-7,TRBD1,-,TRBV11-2,TGTGCCAGCAGCTTACGCCGGGACAGGGGGCCGCAACTAGCCTACGAGCAGTACTTC,CASSLRRDRGPQLAYEQYF
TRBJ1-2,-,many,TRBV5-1,TGCGCCAGCAGCTTGGGCAGGGTGGAGGGCTACACCTTC,CASSLGRVEGYTF
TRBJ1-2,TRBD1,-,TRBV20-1,TGCAGTGCTCGACAGGGGGCGAGGTATGGCTACACCTTC,CSARQGARYGYTF
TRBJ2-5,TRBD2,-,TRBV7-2,TGTGCCAGCAGCTTAAGGCTAGCGGGGGACCAAGAGACCCAGTACTTC,CASSLRLAGDQETQYF
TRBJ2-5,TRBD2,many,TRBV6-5,TGTGCCAGCAGTTACAGGCGGGGGGTGGAGACCCAGTACTTC,CASSYRRGVETQYF
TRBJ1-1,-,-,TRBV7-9,TGTGCCAGCAGCGCCCTAGCCATGAACACTGAAGCTTTCTTT,CASSALAMNTEAFF
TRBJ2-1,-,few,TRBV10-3,TGTGCCATCAGCAAACTCCGGGACCCCCTAACGGAGCAGTTCTTC,CAISKLRDPLTEQFF